This TCR beta chain was observed in a study of blood T cells in healthy people across ages. General study points: TCR beta diversity tracked closely with naive T cell percentage. Estimated diversity across one million T cells was deemed an underestimate. Aged donors had fewer naive CD4+ cells and lower diversity than long-lived donors.

PBMCs numbering at least 6 million were isolated per sample. Turning to this clonotype: Its antigen is unknown.

V dropped 2 bases and J dropped 3 bases, with 15 bases sitting between them. The germline gives CDR1 SGDLS, CDR2 YYNGEE. This CDR3 has 15 residues. Sample-barcoded 5' priming and a J-beta primer mix drove a second PCR of about 7 to 11 cycles. MiXCR, run by TCRdb on the 5' RACE reads, gives a single entry per CDR3 protein. The table has around 800,000 distinct CDR3 sequences, approximately 59% seen once. This TCR came from a man aged 25-40 years in good health. The chain combines TRBV9 with TRBJ2-7; the D gene could be TRBD1 or TRBD2 (5 bases each). Sequencing was carried out using blood. CDR3 amino acids: CASSVGEGLDYEQYF. CDR3 nucleotides: TGTGCCAGCAGCGTGGGGGAAGGGCTAGACTACGAGCAGTACTTC.